One and the same sample provided the 17 T cell receptor beta chains below, sequenced in a study of identical twins. TCRdb processed the 5' RACE reads anew with MiXCR; each CDR3 protein has one entry. Found here are under 500,000 distinct CDR3 sequences, roughly an eighth of them singletons; the top ten hold about 1%. These data were also reused for a study on yellow fever vaccine responses in identical twins.

The sequenced sample consisted of CD4+ T cells sorted from blood. The receptor source for this set is a woman aged 18-29 years in good health.

This clonotype was counted between two and nine times. The chain joins TRBV2 to TRBJ2-1, with D hard to call. CDR1 is SNHLY and CDR2 is FYNNEI in the germline V gene. V lost 6 bases, J lost 8 bases, and 11 bases lay in between. This CDR3 region has 12 residues. The CDR3 DNA sequence: TGTGCCAGCAGCCCCACGAGGTATGAGCAGTTCTTC. It yields the protein CASSPTRYEQFF.

This clonotype was counted only a few times. The CDR3 DNA reads TGTGCCACCAGCCGGACCACCCACAATGAGCAGTTCTTC. Its translation is CATSRTTHNEQFF. The chain links TRBV15 to TRBJ2-1; D ambiguous. This CDR3 is 13 amino acids long. Germline loops: CDR1 LNHNV, CDR2 YYDKDF (reference sequence). V lost 5 bases to trimming and J lost 5 bases, with 10 bases between them.

The chain is built from TRBV7-9 and TRBJ2-4; the match to TRBD1 covers 10 bases. J gave up 9 bases and V 5 bases, and 4 bases lay outside the gene matches. Germline V CDR1 and CDR2: SEHNR, FQNEAQ (reference sequence). The length of the CDR3 is 13 residues. Here the CDR3 reads CASSPGTGVIQYF. CDR3 coding DNA: TGTGCCAGCAGCCCCGGGACAGGGGTCATTCAGTACTTC.

This clonotype showed up just a few times. The V gene is TRBV28, the J gene TRBJ2-5; 12 bases agree with TRBD2. The CDR3 is made up of 15 amino acids. The germline CDR1 and CDR2 sequences are MDHEN and SYDVKM. V shed 6 bases, J shed 5 bases, and the junction held 7 bases outside the gene matches. Written as DNA, the CDR3 is TGTGCCAGCAGCCCTAGCGGGAGGGGTCGCGAGACCCAGTACTTC. This sequence encodes CASSPSGRGRETQYF. Looking up the rest from reference TRBV28 and TRBJ2-5 gives the full variable domain: DVKVTQSSRYLVKRTGEKVFLECVQDMDHENMFWYRQDPGLGLRLIYFSYDVKMKEKGDIPEGYSVSREKKERFSLILESASTNQTSMYLCASSPSGRGRETQYFGPGTRLLVL.

The V and J genes are TRBV28 and TRBJ2-1; possibly TRBD2 for D (6 bases). The V gene's germline CDR1 is MDHEN and CDR2 SYDVKM. Trimming stripped 3 bases from V and 4 bases from J, with 16 bases between. This CDR3 spans 16 amino acids. The CDR3: CASSFGGSAGYNEQFF. The CDR3, as DNA: TGTGCCAGCAGTTTTGGGGGTTCGGCGGGGTACAATGAGCAGTTCTTC. Filled out from reference TRBV28 and TRBJ2-1, the complete variable domain reads DVKVTQSSRYLVKRTGEKVFLECVQDMDHENMFWYRQDPGLGLRLIYFSYDVKMKEKGDIPEGYSVSREKKERFSLILESASTNQTSMYLCASSFGGSAGYNEQFFGPGTRLTVL.

This clonotype was seen only a few times. V gene TRBV18 combines with J gene TRBJ1-2, with D possibly being TRBD1 (5 bases). Trimming stripped 5 bases from V and 6 bases from J, with 16 bases between. CDR1 KGHSH and CDR2 LQKENI come from the germline V gene. CDR3 length: 14 residues. As DNA, the CDR3 is TGTGCCAGCTCAAAGTACCGGGACGGCGATGGCTACACCTTC. Protein product: CASSKYRDGDGYTF. The full variable domain, in which reference TRBV18 and TRBJ1-2 provide the parts outside the CDR3, is NAGVMQNPRHLVRRRGQEARLRCSPMKGHSHVYWYRQLPEEGLKFMVYLQKENIIDESGMPKERFSAEFPKEGPSILRIQQVVRGDSAAYFCASSKYRDGDGYTFGSGTRLTVV.

This sequence joins TRBV12-3 or TRBV12-4 and TRBJ1-2; no firm D call. The germline V and J ends were trimmed by 3 bases and 5 bases, with 13 bases remaining between them. CDR3 length: 14 residues. The CDR3 here is CASSFRVAFYGYTF. The CDR3 DNA follows: TGTGCCAGCAGTTTTCGTGTGGCATTTTATGGCTACACCTTC.

This clonotype was seen only once. V and J are TRBV6-6 and TRBJ2-7, with D possibly TRBD1 on 6 matching bases. The CDR3 extends over 13 amino acids. With 5 bases removed from V and 1 base from J, the gap between germline ends came to 9 bases. Germline loops: CDR1 MNHNY, CDR2 SVGAGI (reference sequence). CDR3 sequence: CASSRDMSYEQYF. Here the CDR3 DNA reads TGTGCCAGCAGTAGGGACATGTCCTACGAGCAGTACTTC.

This clonotype was seen ten or more times. CDR3 residues: CASSLPGSGANVLTF. CDR3 DNA sequence: TGTGCCAGCAGCCTCCCAGGGTCTGGGGCCAACGTCCTGACTTTC. V gene TRBV12-3 or TRBV12-4 combines with J gene TRBJ2-6; possibly TRBD1 for D (5 bases). CDR3 size: 15 residues. V was trimmed by 6 bases and J by 1 base, leaving 10 bases between them.

This clonotype came up many times. This rearrangement joins TRBV20-1 to TRBJ2-2, with 7 bases aligning to TRBD1. Looked up from germline, CDR1 is DFQATT and CDR2 is SNEGSKA (reference sequence). This CDR3 has 15 residues. With 4 bases clipped from V and 3 bases from J, the junction kept 8 bases outside the gene matches. The DNA of the CDR3 is TGCAGTGCTAACCGGGACAGTTTGTACACCGGGGAGCTGTTTTTT. Its protein is CSANRDSLYTGELFF.

The J gene is TRBJ2-7, the V gene TRBV6-5; the match to TRBD2 covers 9 bases. The CDR3 length is 16 residues. Germline V gene data show CDR1 as MNHEY and CDR2 as SVGAGI. Trimming at V came to 0 bases and at J to 1 base, leaving 4 bases not matched to a gene. CDR3 protein: CASSYSWSGGSYEQYF. DNA for the CDR3: TGTGCCAGCAGTTACTCGTGGAGCGGGGGGTCCTACGAGCAGTACTTC.

The V gene is TRBV20-1, the J gene TRBJ2-1, with D possibly TRBD1 on 6 matching bases. This CDR3 contains 13 residues. The V end lost 6 bases, the J end lost 2 bases, and 11 bases lay between the germline ends. Germline V gives CDR1 DFQATT, CDR2 SNEGSKA (reference sequence). The CDR3 sequence is CSAPRGAYNEQFF. The CDR3 bases are TGCAGTGCCCCCAGGGGAGCCTACAATGAGCAGTTCTTC.

The V call is TRBV27, the J call TRBJ2-7, with 9 bases aligning to TRBD1. V lost 7 bases and J lost 4; bases outside the gene matches: 14. In germline, CDR1 is MNHEY, CDR2 SMNVEV (reference sequence). The CDR3 spans 16 residues. The CDR3 region is CASKRGLGQGWYEQYF. CDR3 bases: TGTGCCAGCAAACGGGGGCTCGGACAGGGGTGGTACGAGCAGTACTTC.

This clonotype appeared a few times. Here the CDR3 DNA reads TGCAGTGCTAGAAAAGCGGGGACGAACACCGGGGAGCTGTTTTTT. Translated, it gives CSARKAGTNTGELFF. The chain employs TRBV20-1 and TRBJ2-2; 7 bases agree with TRBD2. The V and J ends lost 2 bases and 0 bases, in that order; junction bases with no gene match: 3. The CDR3 runs to 15 residues. Germline V lookup: CDR1 DFQATT, CDR2 SNEGSKA (reference sequence).

In this sample, this clonotype turned up a few times. This chain connects TRBV15 to TRBJ2-7; 9 bases agree with TRBD1. V shed 0 bases and J 5 bases; nucleotides not matched to a gene: 8. The CDR3 contains 16 residues. In germline, CDR1 is LNHNV, CDR2 YYDKDF (reference sequence). For the CDR3, the DNA is TGTGCCACCAGCAGAGACCCCCCCAGGACAGGGGACGAGCAGTACTTC. Its translation: CATSRDPPRTGDEQYF.

This clonotype was observed a few times. The chain joins TRBV11-1 to TRBJ2-2, with 7 nucleotides matching TRBD2. With 4 bases clipped from V and 1 base from J, the junction kept 18 bases outside the gene matches. CDR3 length equals 20 residues. Germline V lookup: CDR1 SGHAT, CDR2 FQDESV (reference sequence). The CDR3 region has the DNA TGTGCCAGCAGCTCAACCCCCACCGACCCCCAGCGGGGGAACACCGGGGAGCTGTTTTTT. As protein: CASSSTPTDPQRGNTGELFF.

Remarks on this clonotype: Being one base from a much bigger clone, this may be a read error. The chain couples TRBV4-2 to TRBJ1-5; D is undetermined. Germline CDR1 reads LGHNA; CDR2 reads YNFKEQ. Trimming removed 0 bases from V and 9 bases from J, with 18 bases in between. The CDR3 is 16 residues long. The CDR3 DNA is TGTGCCAGCAGCCAAGAAGGAGGGAGGTCGCGGCGGCCCCAGCATTTT. Translation: CASSQEGGRSRRPQHF.